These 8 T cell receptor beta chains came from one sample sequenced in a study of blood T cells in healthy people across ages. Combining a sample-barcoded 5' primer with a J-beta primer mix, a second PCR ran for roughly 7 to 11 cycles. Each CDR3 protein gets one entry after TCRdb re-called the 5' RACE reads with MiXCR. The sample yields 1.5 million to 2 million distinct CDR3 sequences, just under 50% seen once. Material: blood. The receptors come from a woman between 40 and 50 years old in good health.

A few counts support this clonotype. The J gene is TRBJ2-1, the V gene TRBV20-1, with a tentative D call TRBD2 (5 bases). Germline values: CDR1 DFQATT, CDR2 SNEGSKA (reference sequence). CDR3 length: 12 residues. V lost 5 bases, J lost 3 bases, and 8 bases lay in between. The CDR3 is CSAGLLYNEQFF. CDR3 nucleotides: TGCAGTGCTGGACTCCTCTACAATGAGCAGTTCTTC.

As DNA, the CDR3 is TGTGCCAGCAGGCACGGGCGGCGGGGGCTCACCGGTGACACAGATACGCAGTATTTT. This sequence encodes CASRHGRRGLTGDTDTQYF. The chain is built from TRBV7-3 and TRBJ2-3, with D tentatively TRBD2 (7 bases). The length of the CDR3 is 19 residues. Germline V gives CDR1 SGHTA, CDR2 FQGTGA. Trimming pared 6 bases from V and 2 bases from J, leaving 27 bases between.

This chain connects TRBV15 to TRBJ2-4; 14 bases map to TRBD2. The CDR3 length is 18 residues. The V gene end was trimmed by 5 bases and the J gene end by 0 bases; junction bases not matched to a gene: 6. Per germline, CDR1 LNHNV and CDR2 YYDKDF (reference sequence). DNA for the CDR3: TGTGCCACCAGCGCAAGCGGACTAGCGGGGGGAGCCAAAAACATTCAGTACTTC. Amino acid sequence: CATSASGLAGGAKNIQYF.

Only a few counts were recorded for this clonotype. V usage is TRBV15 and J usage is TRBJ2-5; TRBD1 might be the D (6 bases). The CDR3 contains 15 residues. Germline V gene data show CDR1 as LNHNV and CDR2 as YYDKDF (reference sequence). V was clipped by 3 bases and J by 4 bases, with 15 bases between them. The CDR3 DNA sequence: TGTGCCACCAGCAGGGAGGACAGAACGGGAGAGACCCAGTACTTC. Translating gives CATSREDRTGETQYF.

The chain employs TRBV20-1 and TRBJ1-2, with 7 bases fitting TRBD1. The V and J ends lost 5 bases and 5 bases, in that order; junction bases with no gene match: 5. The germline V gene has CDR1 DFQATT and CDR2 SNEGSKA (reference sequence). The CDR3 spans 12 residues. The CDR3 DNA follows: TGCAGTGCTCGGGACAGAATTTATGGCTACACCTTC. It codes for CSARDRIYGYTF.

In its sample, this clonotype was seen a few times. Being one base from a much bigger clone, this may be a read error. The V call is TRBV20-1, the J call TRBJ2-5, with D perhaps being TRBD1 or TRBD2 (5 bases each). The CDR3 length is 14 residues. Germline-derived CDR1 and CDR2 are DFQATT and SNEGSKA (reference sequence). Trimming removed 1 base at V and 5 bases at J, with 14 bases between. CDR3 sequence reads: CSARVGEPGETQYF. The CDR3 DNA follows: TGCAGTGCTAGAGTAGGGGAGCCAGGGGAGACCCAGTACTTC.

The CDR3 here is CASSLLKYEQYF. CDR3 bases: TGCGCCAGCAGCCTACTAAAATACGAGCAGTACTTC. The chain links TRBV4-3 to TRBJ2-7; D call uncertain. CDR1 is LGHNA, CDR2 YSLEER, per germline. This CDR3 is 12 amino acids long. V dropped 4 bases and J dropped 4 bases, with 8 bases sitting between them.

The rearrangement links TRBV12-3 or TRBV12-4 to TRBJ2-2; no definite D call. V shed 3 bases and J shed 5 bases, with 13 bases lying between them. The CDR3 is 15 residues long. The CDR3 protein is CASSFRRQATGELFF. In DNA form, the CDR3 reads TGTGCCAGCAGTTTCCGTCGGCAGGCAACCGGGGAGCTGTTTTTT.